The source of this TCR beta chain is a study of cytomegalovirus exposure and HLA in healthy donors. Study-level background: The same platform used for the approximately 670 first-cohort repertoires was also used for the approximately 120 validation repertoires, as a later analysis reported.

With 3 bases clipped from V and 5 bases from J, the junction kept 10 bases outside the gene matches. The CDR3 is 16 residues long. CDR1 and CDR2 (germline): SGHTA, FQGNSA. Only in-frame clones appear in the TCRdb table, and some are missing; sequencing was by immunoSEQ multiplex PCR. The data contain some 180,000 clones, roughly 81% of them seen just once; the ten biggest clones take up around 1.3%. This clone appeared a few times. Its antigen is as yet unknown. The study drew the donors from its 120-subject validation cohort, separate from the approximately 670-subject first cohort. Whole-study findings and limits: Cytomegalovirus association was assigned to approximately 160 TCR beta chains. Generally TCR sequences proved uncommon, though certain public TCRs appeared in numerous donors.

Sequences were obtained from PBMCs. This chain uses TRBV7-2 with TRBJ1-5; 7 nucleotides line up with TRBD1. The sequence derives from a woman in her 30s in good health and CMV-seronegative. For the CDR3, the DNA is TGTGCCAGCAGCTTCGAAGGGGGCTTTGCGGATCAGCCCCAGCATTTT. Its protein is CASSFEGGFADQPQHF.